This TCR beta chain comes out of a study of T cell changes during pregnancy in multiple sclerosis. The method was immunoSEQ multiplex PCR; TCRdb's version includes in-frame clones alone and lacks a portion of them. The repertoire includes about 41,000 clones, about 87% of them detected once, and approximately 5.3% sits in the top ten. The CDR3 is made up of 12 amino acids. The material sequenced was peripheral blood, taken in the first trimester of pregnancy. The sequence was obtained from a female donor in good health, enrolled as a control in a pregnancy study. The chain links TRBV1 to TRBJ1-2. TRBV1 represents a pseudogene. The CDR3 here is CTPQRRIYGYTF. CDR3 nucleotides: TGCACTCCCCAAAGGAGAATTTATGGCTACACCTTC.